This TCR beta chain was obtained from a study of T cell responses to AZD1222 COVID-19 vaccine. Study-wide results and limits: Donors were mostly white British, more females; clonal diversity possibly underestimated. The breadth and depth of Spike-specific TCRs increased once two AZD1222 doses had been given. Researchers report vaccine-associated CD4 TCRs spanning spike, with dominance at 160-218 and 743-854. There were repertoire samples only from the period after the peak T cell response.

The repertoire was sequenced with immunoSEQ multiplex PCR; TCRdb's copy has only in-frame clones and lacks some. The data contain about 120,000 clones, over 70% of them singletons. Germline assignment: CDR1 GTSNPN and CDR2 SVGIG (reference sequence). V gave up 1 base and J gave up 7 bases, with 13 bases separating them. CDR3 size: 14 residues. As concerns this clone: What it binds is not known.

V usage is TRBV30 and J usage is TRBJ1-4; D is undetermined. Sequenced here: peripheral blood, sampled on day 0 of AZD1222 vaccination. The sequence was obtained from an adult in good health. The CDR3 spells CAWSDKNSGEKLFF. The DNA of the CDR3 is TGTGCCTGGAGTGACAAGAACAGTGGTGAAAAACTGTTTTTT.